This entry features one T cell receptor beta chain sequence. The antigen it binds to is not known. No base quality information exists; no much larger clone differs at one position. The library was produced with the immunoSEQ multiplex PCR assay. For the multiplex PCR, a mixture combining 60 forward primers for TCR Vbeta segments and 13 reverse primers for TCR Jbeta segments was used. A multiplex PCR assay on genomic DNA amplified the CDR3 region of rearranged TCR beta genes. Amplified TCR beta libraries were sequenced as 87-base-pair reads on the Illumina HiSeq System. As for the authors' bioinformatics: Across the 670 or so repertoires, a later analysis counted some 81 million unique TCR beta chains, around 11 million of which were shared by at least two donors. Raw reads were error-corrected and collapsed into unique sequences by a nearest-neighbor algorithm in which closely related sequences were merged to remove PCR and sequencing errors. V, D and J gene segments were assigned by aligning CDR3 sequences to IMGT reference sequences. For a sequence to be retained, at least a six-nucleotide match to both a V gene segment and a J gene segment was required. A rearrangement was called productive if the CDR3 had no stop codons and remained in frame with V and J, and every other rearrangement was called non-productive. Following IMGT convention, CDR3 was defined as the stretch from the second conserved V-encoded cysteine up to the conserved J-encoded phenylalanine. In an earlier analysis of some 550 of the donors, sequences lacking an unambiguous match to a single V gene segment were excluded. In an earlier analysis of several hundred of the donors, V segments were called functional above 56.7% productive rearrangements and were called segregating when the between-donor standard deviation exceeded 5%. A statistical classification framework was developed to diagnose cytomegalovirus status using the catalog of TCR beta chain sequences. In a later analysis, V and J genes were assigned by comparing TCR nucleotide sequences against IMGT/GENE-DB human TR gene sequences. The TCRdist pipeline was used in a later analysis to assign CDR3 sequences and most-parsimonious VDJ recombination scenarios. In a later analysis, each TCR beta chain was defined by its CDR3 amino acid sequence together with its V-gene family, and reads without a unique V-gene family were excluded. As a way to deal with suspected cross-contamination and a sequencing artifact, a later analysis dropped more than 500 nucleotide sequences that were highly shared and had low generation probability. For each public chain, a later analysis derived a clonal expansion index from normalized ranks of inferred template counts within each repertoire. In a later analysis, generation probabilities were computed with a VDJ recombination model fitted to out-of-frame rearrangements, and the resulting probabilities were checked against IGoR. In a later analysis, hypergeometric tests were used to score TCR-TCR, TCR-HLA and TCR-CMV co-occurrence, with a repertoire-size bias correction applied to TCR pairs. A later analysis estimated false discovery rates by permuting HLA or CMV assignments 20 times. In a later analysis, co-occurring TCRs were grouped with DBSCAN, and TCRdist sequence similarity was added when clustering was performed within HLA-allele-positive subsets. Co-occurrence clustering excluded repertoires with fewer than 30,000 or more than 120,000 public chains, plus five with anomalous nucleotide sharing. The source is immuneACCESS, and TCRdb retained only in-frame sequences with V and J called. Part of the clones is not carried over; for the studies checked, unresolved V genes explain less than half of this, and the remainder is unexplained. V and J calls plus clone size are reproduced from that table; the DNA served to infer D and trimming. The sample table holds 110,000 or so clones, of which approximately 80% were seen once. The top ten hold roughly 1.5% of the sample.

The data were obtained in a study of cytomegalovirus exposure and HLA in healthy donors listed by TCRdb under 2017. With respect to the entire study: According to an earlier analysis of a few hundred of the donors, 150 million to 200 million T cells yielded 117 million unique TCR beta sequences and 276 Gb of sequence data. An early release covering roughly 600 HLA-typed donors comprised 300 to 350 gigabases of sequencing data and tens of millions of unique TCR sequences. Of the roughly 390 genotyped donors, over 65% fell in the genetic ancestry cluster associated with self-reported Caucasian donors. The study aimed to test whether signatures of past pathogen exposure could be identified by cataloging public T cell receptors. The T cell repertoires of several hundred subjects were profiled by immunosequencing and related to cytomegalovirus serostatus. In addition to the first cohort of several hundred subjects, a separate validation cohort of about 120 different subjects was used. The study combined high-throughput TCR immunosequencing, statistical association of individual TCRs with disease status, and machine learning to predict cytomegalovirus infection status. To study patterns of TCR occurrence, a later analysis re-analyzed previously published TCR beta repertoires from just over 650 donors and added high-resolution HLA genotyping. Rather than drawing on any new phenotypic data, the later analysis identified candidate immune exposures from TCR beta sequences and the way those sequences occurred across donors. In an earlier analysis of roughly 540 of the donors, high-throughput TCR beta sequencing was used to judge whether each TCR beta V gene segment behaved as functional or pseudogenic. Alongside the repertoire data, information on donor age, sex, ethnicity and CMV serostatus was compiled. Genome-wide SNP genotypes for about three fifths of the roughly 670 donors were used in a later genetic analysis, which treated that subset as a discovery cohort. Every discovery cohort repertoire had been produced on one sequencing platform. HLA typing included class I and class II loci at four-digit resolution. Typing coverage varied by locus: about 620-630 donors for A, B, C, DRB1 and DQB1; roughly 520 for DQA1; more than 600 for DPA1; about 450 for DPB1. Five DR-DQ haplotypes were handled as single units for association and clustering, since linkage in the cohort was strong. On average, 235,054 unique TCR beta nucleotide sequences were sequenced per donor among 300 to 500 genotyped donors of the cohort, with 15% to 20% of those sequences being non-productive. Here is what the overall study found, with its caveats: The authors suggested that the approach could potentially be extended to other disease states and immunological phenotypes. The only immune exposure information available for the cohort was CMV serostatus. A cluster of highly shared sequence variants was judged likely to be a technical artifact of the sequencing pipeline. Most CMV-associated TCR beta chains appeared to be HLA-restricted in a later analysis, and the HLA associations seemed to be driven largely by CMV exposure. Across donors, most TCR sequences were observed very rarely, whereas some public TCRs were present in many individuals. When HLA alleles, especially DR and DQ, strongly co-occurred, attributing TCR associations to individual alleles was difficult. Sequencing depth was assumed to be roughly uniform across donors in the presence/absence analyses, though that assumption may not hold. Only TCR beta chains were sequenced in this cohort, and the absence of alpha or paired-chain data limited detectable features. A later analysis reported that several top co-occurrence clusters appeared linked to parvovirus B19, influenza, CMV and Epstein-Barr virus. In vitro tests confirmed that a few of the cytomegalovirus-associated TCR beta chains recognize cytomegalovirus antigens. In a later analysis, the rate of TCR association differed among HLA loci, with DRB1 alleles having the most associated TCRs and HLA-C alleles having the fewest. A further reported finding was that TCR beta sequences accurately predicted the HLA-A and HLA-B alleles for most subjects in the first cohort. The study listed 150 to 200 TCR beta chains as associated with cytomegalovirus. An association between a missense DCLRE1C variant and V-gene and J-gene trimming of TCR beta chains was found in a later genetic analysis and replicated in an independent cohort. In a later analysis, HLA-associated TCR beta chains showed more clonal expansion and lower generation probabilities than non-associated chains that were equally common. Correlated functional status among segregating V segments might be attributable to linkage disequilibrium, but an unknown experimental factor could not be ruled out. According to a later genetic analysis, donors in an Asian-associated ancestry cluster had fewer N-insertions in productive TCRs than the approximately 710-donor mean. The earlier analysis of approximately 560 of the donors excluded roughly 17 rarely observed V segments, including chromosome 9 orphons, because counts were too low. HLA typing was unavailable for some donors at each locus, so association tests used only the typed subset. Some IMGT-functional V segments, including TRBV6-2 and TRBV6-3, could not be distinguished by the 87-base-pair reads and were therefore excluded. A later analysis associated about 18,000 TCR beta sequences with specific HLA alleles at a false discovery rate of 0.05. Cytomegalovirus status was reported to be diagnosed by the classifier with high specificity and sensitivity in both the original and validation cohorts. An earlier analysis of some 560 of the donors showed that most TCR beta V segments appeared in productive rearrangements either about 87% or about 30% of the time, which broadly matched IMGT annotations.

Taken from the germline V gene, the CDR1 and CDR2 loops are SGHTA and FQGNSA. V sheds 1 base and J sheds 0 bases, leaving 6 bases between their ends. The CDR3 contains 14 residues, cysteine and phenylalanine counted. CDR3 DNA only is kept here, 42 bases in frame from base 1. The cohort was made up of under 800 healthy bone marrow donors. At the time of sampling, all cohort members were nominally healthy, though unrecorded immune exposures were likely present. The donor tested CMV seronegative, placing the donor among the 350 to 400 seronegative members of the cohort. A peripheral blood sample was provided by each donor, and peripheral blood mononuclear cells were used for TCR beta sequencing. Genomic DNA extraction from the blood cell samples was performed with the Qiagen DNeasy Blood Extraction Kit.

The sequence was collected from a woman aged 18-35 years in good health and CMV-seronegative. The chain is encoded by TRBV7-2 joined to TRBJ1-2; TRBD1 could be the D gene, as 6 bases match. The specimen was PBMCs. For the CDR3, the sequence is CASSLGTANYGYTF. In nucleotide form, the sequence is TGTGCCAGCAGCTTAGGGACAGCTAACTATGGCTACACCTTC.